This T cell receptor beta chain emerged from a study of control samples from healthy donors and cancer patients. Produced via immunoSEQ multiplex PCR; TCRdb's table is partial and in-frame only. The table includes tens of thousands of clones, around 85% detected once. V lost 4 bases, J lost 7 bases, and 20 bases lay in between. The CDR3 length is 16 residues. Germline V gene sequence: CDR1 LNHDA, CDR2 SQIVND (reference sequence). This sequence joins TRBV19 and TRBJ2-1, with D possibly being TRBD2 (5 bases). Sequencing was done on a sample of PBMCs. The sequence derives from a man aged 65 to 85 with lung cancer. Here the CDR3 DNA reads TGTGCCAGTAGTACCGATATACCGGGATCCAGGAATGAGCAGTTCTTC. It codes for CASSTDIPGSRNEQFF.